The 30 T cell receptor beta chains below all came from one sample that was sequenced in a study of cytomegalovirus exposure and HLA in healthy donors listed by TCRdb under 2017. The library came from the immunoSEQ multiplex PCR assay. A mixture of 60 forward primers for TCR Vbeta segments and 13 reverse primers for TCR Jbeta segments was used in the multiplex PCR. The table was pulled from immuneACCESS by TCRdb, which kept in-frame rearrangements only. Such tables lose some clones; where checked, under half of the loss comes from unresolved V genes, and the rest has no known cause. A total of approximately 130,000 clones appear in this sample, approximately 87% of them only once. More than 1.5% of the sample comes from the top ten. Sequenced: PBMCs. These receptors all stem from a middle-aged man in good health and CMV-seronegative.

This chain connects TRBV13 to TRBJ2-7; TRBD1 agrees at 12 bases. V gave up 4 bases and J gave up 1 base; unmatched junction bases: 14. In germline, CDR1 is PRHDT, CDR2 FYEKMQ (reference sequence). This CDR3 is 19 amino acids long. The CDR3 sequence is CASSSPPGTGGAGSYEQYF. CDR3 nucleotide sequence: TGTGCCAGCAGCTCCCCACCCGGGACAGGGGGCGCCGGGTCCTACGAGCAGTACTTC.

In this sample, this clone turned up a few times. This rearrangement joins TRBV11-2 to TRBJ2-7, with a weak D call TRBD2 (6 bases). This CDR3 comprises 16 residues. Trimming stripped 4 bases from V and 2 bases from J, with 18 bases between. Germline V gene lookup returns CDR1 SGHAT and CDR2 FQNNGV. The DNA for the CDR3 is TGTGCCAGCAGCTCCTGGGCCCCGGGAGATGCCTACGAGCAGTACTTC. Residues: CASSSWAPGDAYEQYF.

V is TRBV6-5 and J is TRBJ2-7; no clear D gene. V lost 0 bases and J 1 base, leaving 7 bases between the germline ends. There are 14 residues in the CDR3. Germline V gene lookup returns CDR1 MNHEY and CDR2 SVGAGI. The CDR3 reads CASSYSYSSYEQYF. CDR3 coding DNA: TGTGCCAGCAGTTACTCCTACAGTTCCTACGAGCAGTACTTC.

This clone was observed a handful of times. This sample also contains other DNA sequences that code for the same CDR3. This chain connects TRBV6-6 to TRBJ2-7; D is ambiguous. The CDR3 spans 11 residues. Germline-derived CDR1 and CDR2 are MNHNY and SVGAGI (reference sequence). The V end lost 5 bases, the J end lost 2 bases, and 4 bases lay between the germline ends. The CDR3 region is CASSQTYEQYF. Written as DNA, the CDR3 is TGTGCCAGCAGTCAAACCTACGAGCAGTACTTC.

The chain joins TRBV7-2 to TRBJ2-5, with TRBD2 identical over 14 bases. The J segment lost 5 bases and the V segment lost 6 bases, leaving 8 bases of the junction unmatched. Germline V CDR1 and CDR2: SGHTA, FQGNSA. CDR3 length equals 16 residues. CDR3 nucleotides: TGTGCCAGCAGAAAGGGACTAGCGGGAGAGGCTGAGACCCAGTACTTC. Its protein is CASRKGLAGEAETQYF.

V usage is TRBV9 and J usage is TRBJ2-7; D call uncertain. CDR1 and CDR2 (germline): SGDLS, YYNGEE. Trimming removed 1 base at V and 2 bases at J, with 10 bases between. This CDR3 is 14 amino acids long. The CDR3 reads CASSVNSLPYEQYF. In nucleotides, the CDR3 is TGTGCCAGCAGCGTAAACAGCCTTCCCTACGAGCAGTACTTC.

The J gene is TRBJ1-6, the V gene TRBV4-3, with 8 positions matching TRBD1. Germline V CDR1 and CDR2: LGHNA, YSLEER. Trimming took 0 bases from V and 8 from J; bases not matched to a gene: 9. The CDR3 runs to 17 residues. DNA of the CDR3: TGCGCCAGCAGCCAAGATAGGACAGGGCCGTCAGATTCACCCCTCCACTTT. This translates into CASSQDRTGPSDSPLHF.

The chain recombines TRBV7-9 with TRBJ1-3; D may be TRBD1 (5 bases). CDR3 length: 13 amino acids. V lost 4 bases to trimming and J lost 3 bases, with 7 bases between them. CDR1 is SEHNR and CDR2 is FQNEAQ in the germline V gene (reference sequence). The DNA of the CDR3 is TGTGCCAGCAGCTCGACAGTTGGAAACACCATATATTTT. Its protein is CASSSTVGNTIYF.

This clone was counted a few times. The chain links TRBV27 to TRBJ2-1; no clear D gene. Germline V CDR1 and CDR2: MNHEY, SMNVEV (reference sequence). This CDR3 has 13 amino acids. Trimming stripped 5 bases from V and 4 bases from J, with 9 bases between. CDR3 DNA: TGTGCCAGCAGTCTAACTAATTACAATGAGCAGTTCTTC. It codes for CASSLTNYNEQFF.

V and J are TRBV29-1 and TRBJ2-7; 7 nucleotides line up with TRBD1. Per germline, CDR1 SQVTM and CDR2 ANQGSEA. CDR3 length: 14 residues. Germline trimming cut 6 bases from V and 7 bases from J; bases unmatched to any gene: 15. CDR3 loop: CSVAGTQGTKEQYF. The CDR3 nucleotides read TGCAGCGTGGCCGGGACACAGGGGACCAAAGAGCAGTACTTC.

V usage is TRBV7-9 and J usage is TRBJ2-7; 8 nucleotides agree with TRBD1. The length of the CDR3 is 14 residues. Per germline, CDR1 SEHNR and CDR2 FQNEAQ (reference sequence). Germline trimming cut 4 bases from V and 5 bases from J; bases unmatched to any gene: 7. The CDR3 reads CASSSRTGKDEQYF. CDR3 coding DNA: TGTGCCAGCAGCTCTCGGACAGGGAAGGACGAGCAGTACTTC.

This chain connects TRBV6-1 to TRBJ2-3; TRBD2 might be the D (6 bases). The CDR3 is made up of 17 amino acids. The germline V gene encodes CDR1 MNHNS and CDR2 SASEGT. V was cut by 0 bases and J by 6 bases, with 19 bases left in between. Here the CDR3 DNA reads TGTGCCAGCAGTGAAGCGCTTGCGGGGCTCCCTAGGGATACGCAGTATTTT. Translation gives CASSEALAGLPRDTQYF.

The chain carries TRBV2 and TRBJ1-2; a weak D match, TRBD1 (5 bases). Germline V gene lookup returns CDR1 SNHLY and CDR2 FYNNEI. This CDR3 is 13 amino acids long. The V and J ends lost 8 bases and 2 bases respectively, with 12 bases between them. CDR3 in DNA: TGTGCCAGCGGTACCAGGGAAAACTATGGCTACACCTTC. Protein product: CASGTRENYGYTF.

The chain has TRBV7-8 and TRBJ2-7; TRBD2 matches 7 bases. This CDR3 region has 14 residues. Germline trimming cut 5 bases from V and 3 bases from J; bases unmatched to any gene: 7. Germline V CDR1 and CDR2: SGHVS, FQNEAQ. The CDR3 bases are TGTGCCAGCAGCGGTAGGACTAGTCTCTACGAGCAGTACTTC. This encodes CASSGRTSLYEQYF.

The gene calls are TRBV5-4 and TRBJ2-1, with a weak D call TRBD1 (6 bases). Trimming removed 0 bases from V and 5 bases from J, with 9 bases in between. Germline loops: CDR1 SGHNT, CDR2 YYREEE (reference sequence). The CDR3 consists of 14 residues. The CDR3 DNA is TGTGCCAGCAGCTTGGAGGCAGGGGACAATGAGCAGTTCTTC. Translated, it gives CASSLEAGDNEQFF.

The CDR3 is CASSPFPPTASYEQYF. The CDR3 DNA follows: TGTGCCAGCTCACCATTCCCCCCGACAGCCTCATACGAGCAGTACTTC. V usage is TRBV18 and J usage is TRBJ2-5; D is perhaps TRBD1 (5 bases). The DNA matches TRBJ2-7 better at its end, which makes the J call doubtful. The CDR3 has 16 residues. The germline V gene has CDR1 KGHSH and CDR2 LQKENI.

The J gene is TRBJ1-4, the V gene TRBV11-1; 9 bases fit TRBD1. The CDR3 length is 15 residues. Unmatched junction bases numbered 10, after V lost 6 bases and J lost 8 bases. From germline, CDR1 is SGHAT and CDR2 FQDESV (reference sequence). CDR3 residues: CASSRPGQGKEKLFF. The CDR3 nucleotides read TGTGCCAGCAGTCGGCCGGGACAGGGCAAGGAAAAACTGTTTTTT.

This clone came up once. The genes are TRBV14 and TRBJ2-7, with D perhaps TRBD1 (5 bases). This CDR3 comprises 14 residues. The V gene's germline CDR1 is SGHDN and CDR2 FVKESK. With 4 bases removed from V and 3 bases from J, the gap between germline ends came to 13 bases. CDR3 sequence: CASSPDGQGYEQYF. The CDR3 DNA reads as TGTGCCAGCAGCCCGGACGGTCAGGGCTACGAGCAGTACTTC.

This rearrangement joins TRBV25-1 to TRBJ1-2, with D possibly being TRBD1 (5 bases). V dropped 8 bases and J dropped 4 bases, with 8 bases sitting between them. Germline CDR1 MGHDK, CDR2 SYGVNS. The CDR3 sequence is 11 residues long. In DNA form, the CDR3 reads TGTGCCAGCGGAAGGGGCTATGGCTACACCTTC. As protein: CASGRGYGYTF.

The chain combines TRBV10-2 with TRBJ1-5; no firm D call. The CDR3 contains 15 residues. Trimming pared 3 bases from V and 0 bases from J, leaving 9 bases between. CDR1 is WSHSY and CDR2 is SAAADI in the germline V gene. Here the CDR3 DNA reads TGCGCCAGCAGTGAAATACTAAATAGCAATCAGCCCCAGCATTTT. This gives the protein CASSEILNSNQPQHF.

The chain carries TRBV5-1 and TRBJ2-2; 8 bases line up with TRBD2. The CDR3 has 15 residues. The V and J ends lost 4 bases and 7 bases, in that order; junction bases with no gene match: 9. From germline, CDR1 is SGHRS and CDR2 YFSETQ. CDR3 nucleotide sequence: TGCGCCAGCAGCCCGGCGGGGGGCCTAGTCGGGGAGCTGTTTTTT. This codes for CASSPAGGLVGELFF.

The chain couples TRBV6-1 to TRBJ1-2; 7 positions agree with TRBD1. CDR1 and CDR2 (germline): MNHNS, SASEGT. Trimming at V came to 4 bases and at J to 6 bases, leaving 5 bases not matched to a gene. The CDR3 runs 13 residues. CDR3 bases: TGTGCCAGCAGTGCCCTCACAGGGGATGGCTACACCTTC. This gives the protein CASSALTGDGYTF.

The V call is TRBV10-3, the J call TRBJ2-7, with 10 bases fitting TRBD1. Germline assignment: CDR1 ENHRY and CDR2 SYGVKD. The CDR3 has 14 amino acids. V dropped 6 bases and J dropped 5; count of bases not matched to a gene: 7. CDR3 sequence reads: CAIRAGTGANEQYF. CDR3 nucleotides: TGTGCCATCAGAGCCGGGACAGGGGCAAACGAGCAGTACTTC.

This sequence joins TRBV7-3 and TRBJ1-3; D is perhaps TRBD1 (5 bases). Trimming cost V 5 bases and J 3 bases, with 17 bases left between them. Germline CDR1 reads SGHTA; CDR2 reads FQGTGA. This CDR3 spans 16 amino acids. CDR3 nucleotide sequence: TGTGCCAGCAGCCCCAAGGGGAGGTCGGGTGGAAACACCATATATTTT. Translating gives CASSPKGRSGGNTIYF.

This chain uses TRBV28 with TRBJ2-5; 7 bases align to TRBD2. Losses at the gene ends were 5 bases for V and 4 bases for J; bases not matched to a gene: 4. The CDR3 is 13 residues long. Germline lookup yields CDR1 MDHEN and CDR2 SYDVKM. DNA for the CDR3: TGTGCCAGCAGTGCCCCGGGGGGAGAGACCCAGTACTTC. This gives the protein CASSAPGGETQYF.

The chain links TRBV5-6 to TRBJ2-4, with a weak D call TRBD1 (5 bases). V lost 4 bases to trimming and J lost 14 bases, with 16 bases between them. CDR1 SGHDT and CDR2 YYEEEE come from the germline V gene. The CDR3 has 12 residues. The CDR3 bases are TGTGCCAGCAGCGCCCTTTTTGGGGCCGAGTACTTC. Protein: CASSALFGAEYF.

This clone has just a few counts. The chain is built from TRBV2 and TRBJ2-3; tentative D call: TRBD2 (5 bases). Germline V gene sequence: CDR1 SNHLY, CDR2 FYNNEI. The CDR3 length is 15 residues. V lost 5 bases to trimming and J lost 0 bases, with 12 bases between them. The CDR3 coding sequence is TGTGCCAGCAGTCTAGCAGTTATAAGCACAGATACGCAGTATTTT. Amino acids: CASSLAVISTDTQYF. Together with reference TRBV2 and TRBJ2-3, the CDR3 gives the full variable domain: EPEVTQTPSHQVTQMGQEVILRCVPISNHLYFYWYRQILGQKVEFLVSFYNNEISEKSEIFDDQFSVERPDGSNFTLKIRSTKLEDSAMYFCASSLAVISTDTQYFGPGTRLTVL.

The gene calls are TRBV19 and TRBJ2-2, with D possibly matching TRBD1 (7 bases). Germline V gene sequence: CDR1 LNHDA, CDR2 SQIVND (reference sequence). V lost 10 bases, J lost 5 bases, and 11 bases lay in between. CDR3 size: 12 residues. The CDR3, as DNA: TGTGCCAAGGAGGGGGCTACCGGGGAGCTGTTTTTT. This translates into CAKEGATGELFF.

The J gene is TRBJ1-4, the V gene TRBV2, with D tentatively TRBD1 (5 bases). Per the germline V gene, CDR1 is SNHLY and CDR2 is FYNNEI. The CDR3 consists of 15 residues. With 4 bases removed from V and 8 bases from J, the gap between germline ends came to 17 bases. This CDR3 reads CASSGGTSRTEKLFF. CDR3 DNA: TGTGCCAGCAGTGGGGGGACTTCAAGGACGGAAAAACTGTTTTTT.

This clone occurred a few times. The V call is TRBV28, the J call TRBJ1-5; weak D call: TRBD1 (5 bases). The CDR3 totals 15 residues. The germline gives CDR1 MDHEN, CDR2 SYDVKM. The ends were cut back, 5 bases at V and 2 bases at J, with 13 bases in the middle. CDR3 sequence (DNA): TGTGCCAGCAGTGAGACAGAGACCGGCAATCAGCCCCAGCATTTT. It codes for CASSETETGNQPQHF. The full variable domain, in which reference TRBV28 and TRBJ1-5 provide the parts outside the CDR3, is DVKVTQSSRYLVKRTGEKVFLECVQDMDHENMFWYRQDPGLGLRLIYFSYDVKMKEKGDIPEGYSVSREKKERFSLILESASTNQTSMYLCASSETETGNQPQHFGDGTRLSIL.